The 21 T cell receptor beta chains presented below share a single source sample, sequenced in a study of cytomegalovirus exposure and HLA in healthy donors. Researchers ran the PCR with 60 Vbeta and 13 Jbeta primers. Clones were read by immunoSEQ multiplex PCR, and TCRdb kept only the in-frame ones, dropping some. Of around 130,000 clones listed, about three quarters are singletons. Sample: PBMCs. Every receptor here comes from a man in his forties in good health and CMV-seropositive.

The chain carries TRBV6-1 and TRBJ1-1, with 10 bases matching TRBD1. Per the germline V gene, CDR1 is MNHNS and CDR2 is SASEGT. The CDR3 is made up of 14 amino acids. J lost 5 bases, V lost 5 bases, and 5 bases had no gene match. The CDR3 sequence is CASSPRTGGTEAFF. CDR3 bases: TGTGCCAGCAGTCCAAGGACAGGGGGGACTGAAGCTTTCTTT.

The J gene is TRBJ1-2, the V gene TRBV27; TRBD1 might be the D (6 bases). Germline V gene sequence: CDR1 MNHEY, CDR2 SMNVEV (reference sequence). V lost 10 bases and J lost 2, with 14 bases in between. The CDR3 runs 13 residues. CDR3 protein: CATAPTGNYGYTF. CDR3 DNA sequence: TGTGCCACCGCACCCACAGGGAACTATGGCTACACCTTC.

A single count supports this clone. This rearrangement joins TRBV7-8 to TRBJ2-6; maybe TRBD1 (5 bases). The CDR3 sequence is 18 residues long. Germline CDR1 SGHVS, CDR2 FQNEAQ. V was clipped by 5 bases and J by 0 bases, with 17 bases between them. The CDR3 is CASSQFRVPHSGANVLTF. CDR3 nucleotide sequence: TGTGCCAGCAGCCAGTTCAGGGTCCCGCACTCTGGGGCCAACGTCCTGACTTTC.

This clone has a handful of counts. The chain employs TRBV11-2 and TRBJ2-7; possible D gene TRBD1, 6 bases. The V end lost 6 bases, the J end lost 1 base, and 10 bases lay between the germline ends. Germline CDR1 SGHAT, CDR2 FQNNGV. The CDR3 consists of 13 residues. DNA for the CDR3: TGTGCCAGCAGAAGGACAGCTTCCTACGAGCAGTACTTC. This sequence encodes CASRRTASYEQYF.

This clone was seen a handful of times. The rearrangement uses TRBV6-6 and TRBJ2-7; D gene uncertain. The germline V gene encodes CDR1 MNHNY and CDR2 SVGAGI (reference sequence). Trimming removed 6 bases at V and 3 bases at J, with 18 bases between. The CDR3 has 15 amino acids. This CDR3 is CASSNPLGLLYEQYF. CDR3 nucleotides: TGTGCCAGCAGCAACCCGTTGGGCCTCCTCTACGAGCAGTACTTC.

The J gene is TRBJ2-7, the V gene TRBV27, with 9 bases fitting TRBD2. Germline V gene lookup returns CDR1 MNHEY and CDR2 SMNVEV (reference sequence). This CDR3 region has 13 residues. V dropped 6 bases and J dropped 1; count of bases not matched to a gene: 1. In DNA, the CDR3 is TGTGCCAGCAGACTAGCGGGTTCCTACGAGCAGTACTTC. This gives the protein CASRLAGSYEQYF.

The chain links TRBV30 to TRBJ1-5, with D uncertain. The CDR3 runs to 13 residues. Germline CDR1 reads GTSNPN; CDR2 reads SVGIG (reference sequence). V was shortened by 3 bases and J by 4 bases, with 10 bases between the two germline ends. CDR3 amino acids: CAWSASGNQPQHF. The CDR3 coding sequence is TGTGCCTGGAGCGCCTCGGGTAATCAGCCCCAGCATTTT.

This clone was counted a few times. This chain connects TRBV7-9 to TRBJ2-3; perhaps TRBD2 as D (7 bases). V was pared by 5 bases and J by 2 bases, with 14 bases between. Looked up from germline, CDR1 is SEHNR and CDR2 is FQNEAQ (reference sequence). The CDR3 runs to 15 residues. As DNA, the CDR3 is TGTGCCAGCAGCCTTTATGCGGGGGCCACAGATACGCAGTATTTT. It encodes CASSLYAGATDTQYF.

The rearrangement uses TRBV19 and TRBJ1-2; D gene uncertain. Germline CDR1 and CDR2: LNHDA and SQIVND (reference sequence). Between the trimmed V and J ends, which lost 5 bases and 2 bases, there was a span of 12 bases. The CDR3 runs to 14 residues. CDR3 loop: CASSSGGQNYGYTF. The CDR3 DNA sequence: TGTGCCAGTAGTTCCGGAGGGCAGAACTATGGCTACACCTTC.

About this clone: The junction shows a germline mismatch at one end, possibly a read error. The rearrangement links TRBV4-2 to TRBJ2-6, with D possibly TRBD1 on 5 matching bases. The germline V gene encodes CDR1 LGHNA and CDR2 YNFKEQ. This CDR3 region has 17 residues. The CDR3 DNA sequence: TGTGCCAGCAGCCAACAGGTCTCCGACTCTGGGGCCAACGTCCTGACCTTC. It encodes CASSQQVSDSGANVLTF.

This clone was seen a single time. The chain uses TRBV30 and TRBJ1-1; D is unresolved. CDR3 length: 14 amino acids. Germline-derived CDR1 and CDR2 are GTSNPN and SVGIG (reference sequence). Trimming pared 0 bases from V and 4 bases from J, leaving 12 bases between. This CDR3 reads CAWSVVRSTTEAFF. Here the CDR3 DNA reads TGTGCCTGGAGTGTGGTCAGAAGTACCACTGAAGCTTTCTTT. The variable domain in full, with the rest retrieved from reference TRBV30 and TRBJ1-1, is SQTIHQWPATLVQPVGSPLSLECTVEGTSNPNLYWYRQAAGRGLQLLFYSVGIGQISSEVPQNLSASRPQDRQFILSSKKLLLSDSGFYLCAWSVVRSTTEAFFGQGTRLTVV.

The chain recombines TRBV5-6 with TRBJ1-1, with a tentative D call TRBD1 (6 bases). This CDR3 has 16 amino acids. V lost 1 base and J 4 bases, leaving 17 bases between the germline ends. CDR1 is SGHDT, CDR2 YYEEEE, per germline. The CDR3 DNA reads TGTGCCAGCAGCTTGAGGGGGATAAAGGCTAGCACTGAAGCTTTCTTT. Translated, it gives CASSLRGIKASTEAFF.

The genes are TRBV5-1 and TRBJ1-5; D may be TRBD1 (6 bases). Per the germline V gene, CDR1 is SGHRS and CDR2 is YFSETQ. CDR3 length: 14 residues. The V and J ends lost 2 bases and 7 bases respectively, with 13 bases between them. The CDR3 reads CASSLGGANQPQHF. DNA of the CDR3: TGCGCCAGCAGCTTAGGGGGGGCCAACCAGCCCCAGCATTTT.

V usage is TRBV11-2 and J usage is TRBJ2-2; D might be TRBD1 (5 bases). The CDR3 is 15 residues long. The V end was cut by 1 base, the J end by 2 bases, with 8 bases between. Germline CDR1 and CDR2: SGHAT and FQNNGV. The CDR3 DNA reads as TGTGCCAGCAGCTTAGGACAGATAAACACCGGGGAGCTGTTTTTT. It encodes CASSLGQINTGELFF.

The J gene is TRBJ2-2, the V gene TRBV7-8, with 7 nucleotides matching TRBD2. Losses at the gene ends were 1 base for V and 3 bases for J; bases not matched to a gene: 8. CDR3 length equals 17 residues. Germline V lookup: CDR1 SGHVS, CDR2 FQNEAQ. CDR3 in DNA: TGTGCCAGCAGCTTAGTGACTCCTACTAGCGACACCGGGGAGCTGTTTTTT. Protein sequence: CASSLVTPTSDTGELFF. The full variable domain, with the rest looked up from reference TRBV7-8 and TRBJ2-2, is GAGVSQSPRYKVAKRGQDVALRCDPISGHVSLFWYQQALGQGPEFLTYFQNEAQLDKSGLPSDRFFAERPEGSVSTLKIQRTQQEDSAVYLCASSLVTPTSDTGELFFGEGSRLTVL.

This chain uses TRBV9 with TRBJ2-5; 11 bases are shared with TRBD2. Per germline, CDR1 SGDLS and CDR2 YYNGEE. CDR3 length: 16 residues. Trimming at V came to 0 bases and at J to 11 bases, leaving 12 bases not matched to a gene. The CDR3 here is CASSVATSGTPLEQYF. In DNA, the CDR3 is TGTGCCAGCAGCGTAGCGACTAGCGGGACCCCACTGGAGCAGTACTTC.

This clone was detected a few times. J is TRBJ2-7 and V is TRBV28; tentatively, D is TRBD2 (5 bases). Germline V gene sequence: CDR1 MDHEN, CDR2 SYDVKM. V shed 7 bases and J shed 8 bases, with 15 bases lying between them. The CDR3 contains 12 residues. The CDR3: CASTSGSGKQYF. The CDR3 DNA reads as TGTGCCAGCACCTCGGGGAGTGGAAAGCAGTACTTC.

The genes are TRBV7-9 and TRBJ2-7, with 8 nucleotides matching TRBD1. The germline gives CDR1 SEHNR, CDR2 FQNEAQ (reference sequence). The junction had 2 bases not matched to a gene; V was cut back by 4 bases and J by 3 bases. This CDR3 comprises 13 residues. This chain's CDR3 is CASSSRGLYEQYF. For the CDR3, the DNA is TGTGCCAGCAGCTCCAGGGGGCTCTACGAGCAGTACTTC.

Note on this clone: One junction end does not reproduce the germline sequence, and a read error may be involved. The chain uses TRBV28 and TRBJ1-1, with 7 bases matching TRBD1. Germline V lookup: CDR1 MDHEN, CDR2 SYDVKM. The CDR3 totals 11 residues. The CDR3 DNA sequence: TGCGGGACAGTCCTGAACACTGAAGCTTTCTTT. This sequence encodes CGTVLNTEAFF.

The chain combines TRBV7-2 with TRBJ2-3; 8 nucleotides match TRBD2. CDR1 is SGHTA, CDR2 FQGNSA, per germline. The V segment lost 5 bases and the J segment 5 bases; nucleotides outside the gene matches: 6. The CDR3 runs to 14 residues. CDR3 nucleotide sequence: TGTGCCAGCAGCGCCCTCGGGAGGGAAGATACGCAGTATTTT. It yields the protein CASSALGREDTQYF.

This chain uses TRBV5-8 with TRBJ1-2; D uncertain. V lost 1 base and J lost 2, with 12 bases in between. CDR1 is SGHTS, CDR2 YDEGEE, per germline. The CDR3 extends over 15 amino acids. CDR3 sequence: CASSLSTRPNYGYTF. The CDR3 DNA reads as TGTGCCAGCAGCTTGTCAACCAGGCCGAACTATGGCTACACCTTC.